The 26 T cell receptor beta chains listed next were all sequenced from one sample in a study of blood T cells in healthy people across ages. Primed by a sample-barcoded 5' primer and a J-beta primer mix, a second PCR proceeded for about 6 to 11 cycles. TCRdb redid the calling of the 5' RACE reads with MiXCR, one entry per CDR3 protein. The table lists over 600,000 distinct CDR3 sequences, more than 55% of them singletons. The sequenced sample was blood. The receptors originated from a man aged 35 to 55 in good health.

Turning to this clonotype: The junction does not match germline at one end; this may be a read error. CDR3 sequence: CANSLLDLAGGGAETQYF. The DNA for the CDR3 is TGTGCCAACAGTTTATTAGACCTAGCGGGAGGAGGGGCGGAGACCCAGTACTTC. The V call is TRBV28, the J call TRBJ2-5; 11 bases align to TRBD2. Germline V gene lookup returns CDR1 MDHEN and CDR2 SYDVKM. This CDR3 is 18 amino acids long.

This chain links TRBV27 with TRBJ2-7, with D unclear. With the DNA end fitting TRBJ2-4 better, the J assignment may be wrong. The CDR3 loop spans 16 amino acids. Per the germline V gene, CDR1 is MNHEY and CDR2 is SMNVEV (reference sequence). The DNA for the CDR3 is TGTGCCAGCAGTTTTACCACCCTTGGGGCCAAAAACATTCAGTACTTC. It specifies CASSFTTLGAKNIQYF.

This sequence joins TRBV7-2 and TRBJ2-3; TRBD2 matches at 12 bases. The germline V gene encodes CDR1 SGHTA and CDR2 FQGNSA. The CDR3 sequence is 16 residues long. The V segment lost 7 bases and the J segment 3 bases; nucleotides outside the gene matches: 8. CDR3 protein: CASTRLAGGPTDTQYF. CDR3 nucleotides: TGTGCCAGCACCCGCCTAGCGGGGGGGCCTACAGATACGCAGTATTTT. Full variable domain (missing parts from reference TRBV7-2 and TRBJ2-3): GAGVSQSPSNKVTEKGKDVELRCDPISGHTALYWYRQSLGQGLEFLIYFQGNSAPDKSGLPSDRFSAERTGGSVSTLTIQRTQQEDSAVYLCASTRLAGGPTDTQYFGPGTRLTVL.

This clonotype was observed a few times. V is TRBV7-2 and J is TRBJ2-7; D uncertain. The V gene lost 5 bases and the J gene lost 1 base, with 15 bases spanning the gap. This CDR3 contains 15 residues. The germline V gene has CDR1 SGHTA and CDR2 FQGNSA. The CDR3 reads CASSRPSMGSYEQYF. In DNA, the CDR3 is TGTGCCAGCAGCCGCCCCTCTATGGGGTCCTACGAGCAGTACTTC.

The gene calls are TRBV20-1 and TRBJ1-2; D might be TRBD1 (5 bases). CDR1 DFQATT and CDR2 SNEGSKA come from the germline V gene (reference sequence). This CDR3 comprises 16 residues. The germline V and J ends were trimmed by 0 bases and 1 base, with 15 bases remaining between them. CDR3 nucleotides: TGCAGTGCTAGAGATCCCCTTAGACAGTATAACTATGGCTACACCTTC. Its protein is CSARDPLRQYNYGYTF.

The CDR3 is CASRQGTYNGQYF. CDR3 DNA sequence: TGTGCCAGCAGACAGGGTACCTACAATGGGCAGTACTTC. This chain uses TRBV6-6 with TRBJ2-5; TRBD1 might be the D (6 bases). V lost 6 bases and J lost 11, with 19 bases in between. Germline assignment: CDR1 MNHNY and CDR2 SVGAGI (reference sequence). This CDR3 has 13 amino acids.

The chain employs TRBV21-1 and TRBJ2-7; the table calls TRBD2, which could not be checked here. TRBV21-1 counts as a pseudogene. The CDR3 has 18 amino acids. The CDR3 sequence is CASRSRVLNSGSHYEQYF. DNA for the CDR3: TGTGCCAGCAGGAGTCGAGTACTGAATAGCGGGAGTCACTACGAGCAGTACTTC.

A few counts support this clonotype. The V and J genes are TRBV12-3 or TRBV12-4 and TRBJ2-5, with TRBD2 matching over 12 bases. The CDR3 is made up of 14 amino acids. V lost 6 bases, J lost 4 bases, and 3 bases stayed unmatched. CDR3 sequence (DNA): TGTGCCAGCAGAGAGGGACTAGCGGGAGAGACCCAGTACTTC. This translates into CASREGLAGETQYF.

This rearrangement joins TRBV4-1 to TRBJ2-3; D is perhaps TRBD2 (6 bases). V dropped 1 base and J dropped 3 bases, with 11 bases sitting between them. In germline, CDR1 is MGHRA, CDR2 YSYEKL. This CDR3 comprises 15 residues. CDR3 protein: CASSQVGLATDTQYF. Here the CDR3 DNA reads TGCGCCAGCAGCCAAGTAGGGCTAGCGACAGATACGCAGTATTTT.

For this clonotype: A read error is likely, as this CDR3 ends without the conserved phenylalanine or tryptophan. This sequence joins TRBV20-1 and TRBJ2-7; D possibly matches TRBD1 or TRBD2 (5 bases each). This CDR3 comprises 10 residues. The germline V gene has CDR1 DFQATT and CDR2 SNEGSKA (reference sequence). The germline V and J ends were trimmed by 6 bases and 3 bases, with 6 bases remaining between them. The CDR3 spells CSAGDYEQYC. The DNA of the CDR3 is TGCAGTGCGGGGGACTACGAGCAGTACTGC.

This chain uses TRBV20-1 with TRBJ2-5, with D possibly being TRBD2 (5 bases). With 3 bases removed from V and 2 bases from J, the gap between germline ends came to 7 bases. Germline CDR1 DFQATT, CDR2 SNEGSKA (reference sequence). CDR3 length: 12 residues. The CDR3 here is CSASGDQETQYF. CDR3 nucleotide sequence: TGCAGTGCTAGCGGGGATCAAGAGACCCAGTACTTC.

Remarks on this clonotype: Just one base apart from a much larger clone, this may be a read error. This chain connects TRBV20-1 to TRBJ1-2, with a weak D call TRBD1 (5 bases). In germline, CDR1 is DFQATT, CDR2 SNEGSKA (reference sequence). V lost 0 bases and J 12 bases, leaving 17 bases between the germline ends. The CDR3 extends over 13 amino acids. The CDR3 here is CSAREGAGLGHTF. CDR3 sequence (DNA): TGCAGTGCTAGAGAAGGGGCAGGTCTGGGCCACACCTTC.

The chain has TRBV27 and TRBJ2-7; D remains ambiguous. This CDR3 comprises 12 residues. The germline V gene has CDR1 MNHEY and CDR2 SMNVEV (reference sequence). The V end was cut by 5 bases, the J end by 10 bases, with 15 bases between. In nucleotides, the CDR3 is TGTGCCAGCAGTCCCTCATGGACGAAACAGTACTTC. Amino acid sequence: CASSPSWTKQYF.

V is TRBV5-6 and J is TRBJ2-5; the D gene is possibly TRBD2 (5 bases). The V gene's germline CDR1 is SGHDT and CDR2 YYEEEE. The CDR3 extends over 16 amino acids. The V and J ends lost 4 bases and 5 bases respectively, with 21 bases between them. In DNA, the CDR3 is TGTGCCAGCAGCGTGGACTTCACTAGTTTTGAGGAGACCCAGTACTTC. Encoded protein: CASSVDFTSFEETQYF. Drawing the rest from reference TRBV5-6 and TRBJ2-5, the complete variable domain is DAGVTQSPTHLIKTRGQQVTLRCSPKSGHDTVSWYQQALGQGPQFIFQYYEEEERQRGNFPDRFSGHQFPNYSSELNVNALLLGDSALYLCASSVDFTSFEETQYFGPGTRLLVL.

The sample holds a few counts of this clonotype. The chain combines TRBV12-3 or TRBV12-4 with TRBJ1-2; a possible D gene is TRBD1 (6 bases). The V end was cut by 3 bases, the J end by 7 bases, with 18 bases between. There are 15 residues in the CDR3. CDR3 coding DNA: TGTGCCAGCAGTTTGTCAGGGGCGGGGATCTCTGGCTACACCTTC. As protein: CASSLSGAGISGYTF.

This clonotype was seen only a few times. The chain recombines TRBV2 with TRBJ1-2; D remains ambiguous. CDR3 length equals 11 residues. V dropped 6 bases and J dropped 8 bases, with 10 bases sitting between them. The germline V gene encodes CDR1 SNHLY and CDR2 FYNNEI. CDR3: CASRDRHGYTF. CDR3 coding DNA: TGTGCCAGCAGGGACCGACACGGCTACACCTTC.

This sequence joins TRBV2 and TRBJ2-1; 9 positions agree with TRBD2. The junction had 7 bases not matched to a gene; V was cut back by 10 bases and J by 0 bases. Germline CDR1 reads SNHLY; CDR2 reads FYNNEI. The CDR3 extends over 15 amino acids. CDR3 nucleotides: TGTGCCATCGAGGAGCGGGAGGACTCCTACAATGAGCAGTTCTTC. Its protein is CAIEEREDSYNEQFF.

This chain connects TRBV27 to TRBJ2-2, with TRBD2 matching over 10 bases. Germline values: CDR1 MNHEY, CDR2 SMNVEV (reference sequence). The V segment lost 8 bases and the J segment 6 bases; nucleotides outside the gene matches: 12. This CDR3 comprises 16 residues. The CDR3 spells CASAYRLAGAAGELFF. CDR3 sequence (DNA): TGTGCCAGCGCATATCGGCTAGCGGGAGCGGCCGGGGAGCTGTTTTTT.

V usage is TRBV7-6 and J usage is TRBJ1-1, with 8 bases fitting TRBD1. The CDR3 runs to 17 residues. V was clipped by 3 bases and J by 3 bases; unmatched bases: 12. CDR1 SGHVS and CDR2 FNYEAQ come from the germline V gene. CDR3 sequence (DNA): TGTGCCAGCAGCTTTGCGACAGGGGACACGAGGGACACTGAAGCTTTCTTT. It codes for CASSFATGDTRDTEAFF.

The chain employs TRBV20-1 and TRBJ1-3; no clear D. This CDR3 is 13 amino acids long. Trimming left V 6 bases short and J 0 bases short, with 9 bases between. Looked up from germline, CDR1 is DFQATT and CDR2 is SNEGSKA (reference sequence). The CDR3 DNA follows: TGCAGTGCCGCAACCTACTCTGGAAACACCATATATTTT. Translated: CSAATYSGNTIYF.

The chain couples TRBV4-1 to TRBJ1-3; no firm D call. This CDR3 is 15 amino acids long. Per the germline V gene, CDR1 is MGHRA and CDR2 is YSYEKL. Trimming cost V 6 bases and J 0 bases, with 12 bases left between them. The CDR3 region has the DNA TGCGCCAGCAGTAAGGACGCAAACTCTGGAAACACCATATATTTT. Translated, it gives CASSKDANSGNTIYF.

The rearrangement joins TRBV27 to TRBJ2-1; possible D gene TRBD1, 6 bases. Trimming cost V 0 bases and J 4 bases, with 10 bases left between them. The CDR3 is made up of 15 amino acids. Germline CDR1 MNHEY, CDR2 SMNVEV (reference sequence). The CDR3 protein is CASSLSSQGYNEQFF. As DNA, the CDR3 is TGTGCCAGCAGTTTATCGTCCCAGGGGTACAATGAGCAGTTCTTC.

The J gene is TRBJ1-2, the V gene TRBV2, with a possible D match to TRBD1 (5 bases). V gave up 6 bases and J gave up 4 bases, with 18 bases separating them. CDR3 length equals 15 residues. In germline, CDR1 is SNHLY, CDR2 FYNNEI. CDR3 sequence: CASRGSGRNAYGYTF. CDR3 nucleotides: TGTGCCAGCAGGGGCTCGGGACGGAACGCCTATGGCTACACCTTC.

The J gene is TRBJ2-1, the V gene TRBV7-2; D is undetermined. The CDR3 is 13 amino acids. The germline CDR1 and CDR2 sequences are SGHTA and FQGNSA. Between the trimmed V and J ends, which lost 5 bases and 8 bases, there was a span of 13 bases. CDR3 loop: CASSVIVVDEQFF. CDR3 nucleotides: TGTGCCAGCAGCGTAATAGTTGTCGATGAGCAGTTCTTC.

The CDR3 region is CASSNTGTAGYTF. CDR3 bases: TGTGCCAGCAGCAATACCGGGACCGCTGGCTACACCTTC. This chain links TRBV7-9 with TRBJ1-2; weak D call: TRBD1 (5 bases). The V gene's germline CDR1 is SEHNR and CDR2 FQNEAQ (reference sequence). V was pared by 5 bases and J by 7 bases, with 14 bases between. CDR3 length: 13 residues.

A few counts support this clonotype. V usage is TRBV10-3 and J usage is TRBJ2-1, with D unclear. The V and J ends lost 0 bases and 2 bases respectively, with 11 bases between them. The V gene's germline CDR1 is ENHRY and CDR2 SYGVKD. The CDR3 is made up of 16 amino acids. CDR3 residues: CAISESLIATYNEQFF. The CDR3 bases are TGTGCCATCAGTGAGTCGTTAATAGCAACCTACAATGAGCAGTTCTTC.